The clone carrying this T cell receptor beta chain was recorded many times. This record belongs to a study of T cell repertoires in cytomegalovirus infection. TCRdb re-called the reads through MiXCR, storing one row per CDR3 protein. Of 400,000 or so distinct CDR3 sequences in the sample, approximately 18% are singletons; the top ten hold roughly 8.7%. V shed 7 bases, J shed 3 bases, and the junction held 8 bases outside the gene matches. The CDR3 spans 15 residues. Germline lookup yields CDR1 SGHTA and CDR2 FQGNSA. The gene calls are TRBV7-2 and TRBJ2-3; 9 bases fit TRBD2. Specimen: PBMCs. The source of this sequence is a human donor in good health (CMV status not recorded). Some clones in this sample may be carry-over from other donors' samples. The CDR3 sequence: CASTVAGARTDTQYF. The CDR3 DNA reads TGTGCCAGCACCGTAGCGGGGGCCCGTACAGATACGCAGTATTTT.